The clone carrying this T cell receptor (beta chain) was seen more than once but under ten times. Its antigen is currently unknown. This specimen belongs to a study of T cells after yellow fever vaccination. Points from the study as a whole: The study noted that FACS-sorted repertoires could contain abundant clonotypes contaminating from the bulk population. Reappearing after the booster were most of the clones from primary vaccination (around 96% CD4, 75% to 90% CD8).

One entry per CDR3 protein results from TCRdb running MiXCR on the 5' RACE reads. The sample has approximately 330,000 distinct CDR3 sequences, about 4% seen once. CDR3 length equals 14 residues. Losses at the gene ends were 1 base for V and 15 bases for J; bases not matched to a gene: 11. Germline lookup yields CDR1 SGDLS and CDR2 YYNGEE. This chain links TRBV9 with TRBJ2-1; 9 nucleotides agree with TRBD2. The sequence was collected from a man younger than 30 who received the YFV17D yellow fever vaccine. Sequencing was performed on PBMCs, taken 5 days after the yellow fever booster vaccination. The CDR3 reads CASSVQESGGPGFF. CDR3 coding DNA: TGTGCCAGCAGCGTACAAGAAAGCGGGGGGCCCGGGTTCTTC.